This T cell receptor beta chain was captured by sequencing in a study of response to subunit inactivated influenza vaccine. The study's findings and limits: The authors proposed limited new T cell recruitment per seasonal influenza vaccination.

V was trimmed by 7 bases and J by 5 bases, leaving 20 bases between them. Germline lookup yields CDR1 DFQATT and CDR2 SNEGSKA (reference sequence). The CDR3 spans 14 residues. TCRdb redid the calling of the RT-PCR reads with MiXCR, one entry per CDR3 protein. The table records around 580,000 distinct CDR3 sequences, around 15% of them present only once. The sample holds a few counts of this clonotype. The antigen is unknown. This material consisted of PBMCs from blood, taken less than 13 days after vaccination. The V and J genes are TRBV20-1 and TRBJ1-2; D not certain. The receptor was derived from a man aged 50 or older who received an inactivated influenza vaccine. CDR3 loop: CSGRRRATSYGYTF. The CDR3 DNA reads as TGCAGTGGCCGGCGGAGGGCGACGTCTTATGGCTACACCTTC.